This T cell receptor (beta chain) derives from a study of Graves' ophthalmopathy and Graves' hyperthyroidism. Patients were diagnosed from clinical symptoms, serum thyroxine, TRAb, thyroid ultrasound and orbital computed tomography. The V end lost 3 bases, the J end lost 3 bases, and 9 bases lay between the germline ends. The germline V gene has CDR1 DFQATT and CDR2 SNEGSKA (reference sequence). The CDR3 covers 12 residues. From RNA, the CDR3 regions of TCR beta chains were amplified and sequenced. First-round RT-PCR employed HTBI primers, with a second-round multiplex PCR after it. TCRdb reprocessed the multiplex PCR reads with MiXCR, giving one entry per CDR3 protein. This table has 45,000 to 60,000 distinct CDR3 sequences, under 55% appearing once.

The source material was peripheral blood. This TCR was recovered from an adult woman with Graves' ophthalmopathy. This chain links TRBV20-1 with TRBJ2-7, with D perhaps given as TRBD1 or TRBD2 (6 bases each). CDR3 DNA sequence: TGCAGTGCTAGGGGGGGCGGCTACGAGCAGTACTTC. Its protein product is CSARGGGYEQYF.